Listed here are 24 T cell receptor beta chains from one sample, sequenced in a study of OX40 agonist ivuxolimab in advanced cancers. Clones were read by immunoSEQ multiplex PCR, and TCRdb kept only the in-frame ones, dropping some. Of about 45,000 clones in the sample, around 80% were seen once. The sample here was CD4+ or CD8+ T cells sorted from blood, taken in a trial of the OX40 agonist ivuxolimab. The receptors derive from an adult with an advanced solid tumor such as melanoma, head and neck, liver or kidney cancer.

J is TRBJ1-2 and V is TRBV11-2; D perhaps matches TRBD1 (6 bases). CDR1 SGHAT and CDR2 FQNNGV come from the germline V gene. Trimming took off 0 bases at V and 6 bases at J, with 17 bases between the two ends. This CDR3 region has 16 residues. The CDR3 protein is CASSLDRRGGRNGYTF. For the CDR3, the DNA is TGTGCCAGCAGCTTAGATAGGAGAGGGGGAAGAAATGGCTACACCTTC.

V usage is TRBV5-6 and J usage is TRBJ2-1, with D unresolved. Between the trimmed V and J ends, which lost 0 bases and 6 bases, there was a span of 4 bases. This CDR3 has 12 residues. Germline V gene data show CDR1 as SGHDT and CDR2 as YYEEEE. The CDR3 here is CASSLEGNEQFF. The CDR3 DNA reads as TGTGCCAGCAGCTTGGAAGGCAATGAGCAGTTCTTC.

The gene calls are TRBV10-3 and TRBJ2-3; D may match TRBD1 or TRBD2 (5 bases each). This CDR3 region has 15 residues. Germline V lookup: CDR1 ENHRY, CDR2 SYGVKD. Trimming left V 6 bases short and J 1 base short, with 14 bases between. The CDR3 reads CAISLGTQRTDTQYF. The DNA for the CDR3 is TGTGCCATCAGCCTCGGGACCCAACGCACAGATACGCAGTATTTT.

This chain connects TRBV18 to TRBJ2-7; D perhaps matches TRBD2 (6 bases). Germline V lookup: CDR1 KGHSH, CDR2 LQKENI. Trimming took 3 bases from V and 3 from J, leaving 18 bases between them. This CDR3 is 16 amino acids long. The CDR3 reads CASSPLPPGSGYEQYF. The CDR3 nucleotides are TGTGCCAGCTCACCCTTACCCCCCGGGAGTGGCTACGAGCAGTACTTC. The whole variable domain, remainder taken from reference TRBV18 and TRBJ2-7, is NAGVMQNPRHLVRRRGQEARLRCSPMKGHSHVYWYRQLPEEGLKFMVYLQKENIIDESGMPKERFSAEFPKEGPSILRIQQVVRGDSAAYFCASSPLPPGSGYEQYFGPGTRLTVT.

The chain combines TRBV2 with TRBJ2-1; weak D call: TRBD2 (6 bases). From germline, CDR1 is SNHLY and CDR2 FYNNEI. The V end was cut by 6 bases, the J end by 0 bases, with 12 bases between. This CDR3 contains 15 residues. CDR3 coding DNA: TGTGCCAGCAGCGGAAATAGCGGCTCCTACAATGAGCAGTTCTTC. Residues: CASSGNSGSYNEQFF.

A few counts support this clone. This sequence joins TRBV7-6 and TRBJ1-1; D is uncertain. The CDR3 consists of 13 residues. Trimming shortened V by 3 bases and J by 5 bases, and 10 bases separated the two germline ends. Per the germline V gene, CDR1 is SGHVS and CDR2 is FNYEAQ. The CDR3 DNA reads TGTGCCAGCAGCTTTCCGGGATGGACTGAAGCTTTCTTT. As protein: CASSFPGWTEAFF. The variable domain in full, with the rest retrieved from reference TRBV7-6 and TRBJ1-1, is GAGVSQSPRYKVTKRGQDVALRCDPISGHVSLYWYRQALGQGPEFLTYFNYEAQQDKSGLPNDRFSAERPEGSISTLTIQRTEQRDSAMYRCASSFPGWTEAFFGQGTRLTVV.

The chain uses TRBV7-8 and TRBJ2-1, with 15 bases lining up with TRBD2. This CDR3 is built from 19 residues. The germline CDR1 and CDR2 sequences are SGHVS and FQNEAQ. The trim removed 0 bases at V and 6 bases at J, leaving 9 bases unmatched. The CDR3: CASSLAGLAGGRTGNEQFF. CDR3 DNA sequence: TGTGCCAGCAGCTTAGCGGGACTAGCGGGGGGCCGGACCGGCAATGAGCAGTTCTTC.

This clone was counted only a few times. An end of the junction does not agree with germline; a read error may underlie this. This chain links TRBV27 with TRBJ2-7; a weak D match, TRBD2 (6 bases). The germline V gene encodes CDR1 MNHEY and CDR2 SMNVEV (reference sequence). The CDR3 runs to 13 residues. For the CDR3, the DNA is TGTGCCAGCAGTCTCGGCGGGGCCTACGATCAGTACTTC. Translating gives CASSLGGAYDQYF.

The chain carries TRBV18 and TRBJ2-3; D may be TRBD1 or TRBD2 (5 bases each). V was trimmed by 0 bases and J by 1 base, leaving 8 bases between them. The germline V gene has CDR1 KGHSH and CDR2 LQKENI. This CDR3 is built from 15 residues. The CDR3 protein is CASSPPGVRTDTQYF. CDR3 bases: TGTGCCAGCTCACCACCGGGGGTGCGCACAGATACGCAGTATTTT.

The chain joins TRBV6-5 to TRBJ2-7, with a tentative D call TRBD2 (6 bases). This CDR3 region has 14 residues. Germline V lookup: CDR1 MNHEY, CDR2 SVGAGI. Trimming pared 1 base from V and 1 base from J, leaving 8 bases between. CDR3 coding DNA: TGTGCCAGCAGTTACTTCGGAGGGTCCTACGAGCAGTACTTC. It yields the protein CASSYFGGSYEQYF.

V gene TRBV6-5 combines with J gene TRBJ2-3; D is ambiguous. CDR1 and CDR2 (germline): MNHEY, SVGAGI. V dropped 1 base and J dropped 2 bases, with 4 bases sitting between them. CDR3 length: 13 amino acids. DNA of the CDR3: TGTGCCAGCAGTTACTATTTCACAGATACGCAGTATTTT. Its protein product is CASSYYFTDTQYF.

In DNA form, the CDR3 reads TGTGCCAGCAGCTTAGCGTTATCTAGCGGGGGTCACAATGAGCAGTTCTTC. Protein product: CASSLALSSGGHNEQFF. The chain carries TRBV11-1 and TRBJ2-1, with 10 positions matching TRBD2. Germline lookup yields CDR1 SGHAT and CDR2 FQDESV (reference sequence). CDR3 size: 17 residues. After removal of 0 bases from V and 5 bases from J, the junction contained 7 bases not matched to a gene.

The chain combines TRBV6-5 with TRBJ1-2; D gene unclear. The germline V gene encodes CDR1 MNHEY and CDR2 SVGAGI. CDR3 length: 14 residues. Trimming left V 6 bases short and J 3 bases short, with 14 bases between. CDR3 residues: CASRSTGTYYGYTF. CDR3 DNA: TGTGCCAGCAGGTCCACGGGAACCTACTATGGCTACACCTTC.

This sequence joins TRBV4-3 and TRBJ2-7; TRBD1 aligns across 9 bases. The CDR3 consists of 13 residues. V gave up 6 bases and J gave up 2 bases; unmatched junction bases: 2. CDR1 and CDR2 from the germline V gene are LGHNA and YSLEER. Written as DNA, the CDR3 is TGCGCCAGCAGTCGGGACAGGGCCTACGAGCAGTACTTC. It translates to CASSRDRAYEQYF.

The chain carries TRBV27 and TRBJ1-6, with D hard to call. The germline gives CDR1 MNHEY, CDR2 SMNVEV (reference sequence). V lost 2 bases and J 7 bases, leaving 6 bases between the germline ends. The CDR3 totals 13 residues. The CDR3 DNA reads TGTGCCAGCAGTTTACAAGGGAATTCACCCCTCCACTTT. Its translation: CASSLQGNSPLHF.

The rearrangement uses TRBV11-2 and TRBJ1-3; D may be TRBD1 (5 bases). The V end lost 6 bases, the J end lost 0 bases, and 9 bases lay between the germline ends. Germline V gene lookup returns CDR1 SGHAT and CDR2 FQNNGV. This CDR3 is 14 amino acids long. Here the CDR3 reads CASRGESSGNTIYF. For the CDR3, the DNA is TGTGCCAGCAGAGGGGAGAGCTCTGGAAACACCATATATTTT. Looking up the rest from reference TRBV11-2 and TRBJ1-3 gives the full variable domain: EAGVAQSPRYKIIEKRQSVAFWCNPISGHATLYWYQQILGQGPKLLIQFQNNGVVDDSQLPKDRFSAERLKGVDSTLKIQPAKLEDSAVYLCASRGESSGNTIYFGEGSWLTVV.

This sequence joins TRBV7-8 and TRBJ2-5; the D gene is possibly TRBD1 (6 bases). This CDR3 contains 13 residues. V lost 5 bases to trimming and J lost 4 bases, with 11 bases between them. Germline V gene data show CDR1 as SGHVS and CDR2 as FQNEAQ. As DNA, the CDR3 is TGTGCCAGCAGCCCGGTCAGGGGAGAGACCCAGTACTTC. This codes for CASSPVRGETQYF. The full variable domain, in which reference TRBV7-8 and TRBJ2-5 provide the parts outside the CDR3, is GAGVSQSPRYKVAKRGQDVALRCDPISGHVSLFWYQQALGQGPEFLTYFQNEAQLDKSGLPSDRFFAERPEGSVSTLKIQRTQQEDSAVYLCASSPVRGETQYFGPGTRLLVL.

The CDR3 bases are TGCGCCAGCAGCTTTGGCAGAGCAATTCCCACCGGGGAGCTGTTTTTT. As protein: CASSFGRAIPTGELFF. This rearrangement joins TRBV5-1 to TRBJ2-2; no clear D gene. CDR3 size: 16 residues. CDR1 is SGHRS, CDR2 YFSETQ, per germline. Between the trimmed V and J ends, which lost 2 bases and 4 bases, there was a span of 15 bases.

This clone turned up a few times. CDR3 sequence (DNA): TGTGCCAGCAGTTTCCGGGCCCTCCCAGATACGCAGTATTTT. Amino acids: CASSFRALPDTQYF. The genes are TRBV7-3 and TRBJ2-3, with D unclear. V was cut by 6 bases and J by 4 bases, with 14 bases left in between. Germline CDR1 SGHTA, CDR2 FQGTGA. CDR3 length: 14 residues.

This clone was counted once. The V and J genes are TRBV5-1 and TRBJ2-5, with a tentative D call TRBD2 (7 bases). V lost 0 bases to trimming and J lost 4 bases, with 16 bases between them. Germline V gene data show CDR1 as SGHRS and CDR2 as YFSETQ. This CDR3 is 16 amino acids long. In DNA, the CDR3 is TGCGCCAGCAGCTTGGAGGGGGGGGGTAAGGGAGAGACCCAGTACTTC. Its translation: CASSLEGGGKGETQYF.

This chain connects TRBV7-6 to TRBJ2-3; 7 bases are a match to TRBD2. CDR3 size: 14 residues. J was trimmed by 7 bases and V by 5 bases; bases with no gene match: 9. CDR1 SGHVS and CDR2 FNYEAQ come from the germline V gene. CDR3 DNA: TGTGCCAGCAGCAGCGGGACTACACAGAATACGCAGTATTTT. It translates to CASSSGTTQNTQYF. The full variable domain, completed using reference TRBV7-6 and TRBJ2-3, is GAGVSQSPRYKVTKRGQDVALRCDPISGHVSLYWYRQALGQGPEFLTYFNYEAQQDKSGLPNDRFSAERPEGSISTLTIQRTEQRDSAMYRCASSSGTTQNTQYFGPGTRLTVL.

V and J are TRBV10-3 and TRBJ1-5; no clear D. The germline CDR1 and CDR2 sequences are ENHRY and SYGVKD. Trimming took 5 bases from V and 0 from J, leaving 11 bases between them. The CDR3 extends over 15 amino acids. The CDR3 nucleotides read TGTGCCATCAGTAGAGACAAGTATAGCAATCAGCCCCAGCATTTT. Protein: CAISRDKYSNQPQHF.

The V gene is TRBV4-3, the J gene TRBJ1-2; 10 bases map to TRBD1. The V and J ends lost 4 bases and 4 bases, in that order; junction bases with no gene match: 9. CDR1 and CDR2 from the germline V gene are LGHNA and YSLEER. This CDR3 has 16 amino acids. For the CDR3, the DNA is TGCGCCAGCAGCCCTGATCCCGGACAGGGGGGCTATGGCTACACCTTC. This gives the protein CASSPDPGQGGYGYTF.

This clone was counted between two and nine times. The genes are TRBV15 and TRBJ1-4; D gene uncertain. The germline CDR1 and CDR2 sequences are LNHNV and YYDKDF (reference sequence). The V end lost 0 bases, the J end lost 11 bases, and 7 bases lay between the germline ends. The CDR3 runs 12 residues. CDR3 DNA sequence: TGTGCCACCAGCAGAGATGGGGTGAAACTGTTTTTT. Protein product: CATSRDGVKLFF.